The clone carrying this T cell receptor beta chain was picked up one time. Clinical histories supplied by participants themselves formed the basis of cohort assignment. The ends were cut back, 2 bases at V and 2 bases at J, with 11 bases in the middle. The germline V gene encodes CDR1 LGHDT and CDR2 YNNKEL (reference sequence). This CDR3 contains 15 residues. Here immunoSEQ multiplex PCR was the method, and the copy in TCRdb shows in-frame clones only, minus some. There are about 210,000 clones in the sample; about 82% occur only once, and 4.5% to 6.5% lies in the top ten. The sample belongs to a study of blood T cell repertoires in COVID-19.

The sequence was collected from a man aged 35 to 55 with acute COVID-19. The specimen sequenced was PBMCs or T cells enriched from blood (not recorded which). The chain uses TRBV3-1 (or the pseudogene TRBV3-2) and TRBJ2-3; D perhaps matches TRBD2 (5 bases). The CDR3 DNA is TGTGCCAGCAGCCAATACAGCGGTTACACAGATACGCAGTATTTT. Its protein product is CASSQYSGYTDTQYF.